Below, 30 T cell receptor beta chains from the same sample are listed, as sequenced in a study of shared clonotypes between healthy human individuals (TCRdb year 2020). Library construction relied on the immunoSEQ multiplex PCR assay. The source is immuneACCESS, and TCRdb retained only in-frame sequences with V and J called. Part of the clones is not carried over; for the studies checked, unresolved V genes explain less than half of this, and the remainder is unexplained. The sample table holds roughly 1 million clones, of which under 80% were seen once. Approximately 1.5% of the sample lies in the top ten. The sample was memory CD4+ T cells sorted from blood. In the paper's terms, the cell subset or site label means: CD45RA-negative fraction. These TCRs come from a man younger than 35 in good health.

V and J are TRBV6-6 and TRBJ1-2, with TRBD1 identical over 8 bases. The CDR3 extends over 14 amino acids. The V segment lost 2 bases and the J segment 5 bases; nucleotides outside the gene matches: 4. Germline CDR1 and CDR2: MNHNY and SVGAGI (reference sequence). This CDR3 reads CASSYGQGAYGYTF. CDR3 nucleotides: TGTGCCAGCAGTTACGGACAGGGAGCGTATGGCTACACCTTC.

The genes are TRBV19 and TRBJ2-7, with TRBD1 identical over 7 bases. Looked up from germline, CDR1 is LNHDA and CDR2 is SQIVND (reference sequence). CDR3 length: 16 residues. J lost 1 base, V lost 6 bases, and 12 bases had no gene match. CDR3 coding DNA: TGTGCCAGTAGCCCGATTTGGGACAGCAAATCCTACGAGCAGTACTTC. This translates into CASSPIWDSKSYEQYF.

The count of this clone is one. The same CDR3 arises from other DNA sequences in this sample as well. The V call is TRBV7-2, the J call TRBJ2-1; 7 bases map to TRBD2. There are 15 residues in the CDR3. After removal of 2 bases from V and 2 bases from J, the junction contained 3 bases not matched to a gene. The germline V gene encodes CDR1 SGHTA and CDR2 FQGNSA. In nucleotides, the CDR3 is TGTGCCAGCAGCTTATCGGGGGGAACCTACAATGAGCAGTTCTTC. It is translated as CASSLSGGTYNEQFF.

The V call is TRBV7-2, the J call TRBJ1-2; no firm D call. Germline CDR1 is SGHTA and CDR2 is FQGNSA. The CDR3 covers 13 residues. V lost 1 base and J 4 bases, leaving 7 bases between the germline ends. CDR3 amino acids: CASSLGESYGYTF. CDR3 sequence (DNA): TGTGCCAGCAGCTTAGGGGAAAGCTATGGCTACACCTTC.

CDR3 DNA sequence: TGTGCTAGTGGTTTGGGACTGACTAAACCTAGCACAGATACGCAGTATTTT. It specifies CASGLGLTKPSTDTQYF. This sequence joins TRBV12-5 and TRBJ2-3; perhaps TRBD2 as D (5 bases). The CDR3 sequence is 17 residues long. With 1 base removed from V and 0 bases from J, the gap between germline ends came to 14 bases. Germline CDR1 LGHNT, CDR2 FRNRAP.

A single count supports this clone. This sequence joins TRBV5-4 and TRBJ2-3, with 10 positions matching TRBD2. Germline V gene sequence: CDR1 SGHNT, CDR2 YYREEE (reference sequence). With 0 bases clipped from V and 5 bases from J, the junction kept 3 bases outside the gene matches. The CDR3 loop spans 15 amino acids. The CDR3 coding sequence is TGTGCCAGCAGCTTGGGGCTAGCGGGAGTAGATACGCAGTATTTT. It specifies CASSLGLAGVDTQYF.

This chain uses TRBV9 with TRBJ1-6, with a tentative D call TRBD1 (5 bases). Per germline, CDR1 SGDLS and CDR2 YYNGEE. This CDR3 region has 14 residues. Trimming left V 3 bases short and J 9 bases short, with 13 bases between. The CDR3, as DNA: TGTGCCAGCAGCGAGACCCTTGGGGGTTCACCCCTCCACTTT. This sequence encodes CASSETLGGSPLHF.

The chain joins TRBV6-5 to TRBJ2-3; TRBD2 matches at 11 bases. The length of the CDR3 is 15 residues. Looked up from germline, CDR1 is MNHEY and CDR2 is SVGAGI. V was pared by 7 bases and J by 2 bases, with 5 bases of the junction left unmatched. CDR3 sequence (DNA): TGTGCCAGCAACTTAGCGGGAGGGATCACAGATACGCAGTATTTT. As protein: CASNLAGGITDTQYF.

The chain is built from TRBV10-3 and TRBJ2-7; D gene ambiguous. CDR1 and CDR2 (germline): ENHRY, SYGVKD. V lost 6 bases and J lost 2, with 8 bases in between. The CDR3 length is 12 residues. In nucleotides, the CDR3 is TGTGCCATCAGCTCTGGTGCCTACGAGCAGTACTTC. It translates to CAISSGAYEQYF.

This clone was detected only a few times. The chain carries TRBV2 and TRBJ2-5, with TRBD2 identical over 11 bases. V lost 0 bases to trimming and J lost 2 bases; unmatched junction nucleotides: 2. The CDR3 consists of 16 residues. Germline V gene data show CDR1 as SNHLY and CDR2 as FYNNEI. CDR3 loop: CASSEARLAGQETQYF. The DNA of the CDR3 is TGTGCCAGCAGTGAAGCGCGACTAGCGGGGCAAGAGACCCAGTACTTC. Using reference TRBV2 and TRBJ2-5 for the parts outside the CDR3, the full variable domain is EPEVTQTPSHQVTQMGQEVILRCVPISNHLYFYWYRQILGQKVEFLVSFYNNEISEKSEIFDDQFSVERPDGSNFTLKIRSTKLEDSAMYFCASSEARLAGQETQYFGPGTRLLVL.

CDR3 residues: CASSLGQGSSDTQYF. In DNA form, the CDR3 reads TGTGCCAGCAGCTTGGGACAGGGGTCCTCTGATACGCAGTATTTT. The chain uses TRBV5-8 and TRBJ2-3, with 8 nucleotides matching TRBD1. Germline V gives CDR1 SGHTS, CDR2 YDEGEE. CDR3 length: 15 amino acids. The junction had 6 bases not matched to a gene; V was cut back by 0 bases and J by 6 bases.

The rearrangement uses TRBV15 and TRBJ1-1, with D possibly being TRBD1 (5 bases). The germline gives CDR1 LNHNV, CDR2 YYDKDF (reference sequence). Trimming cost V 0 bases and J 0 bases, with 8 bases left between them. This CDR3 contains 15 residues. In DNA form, the CDR3 reads TGTGCCACCAGCAGAGATCAGGGAATGAACACTGAAGCTTTCTTT. It yields the protein CATSRDQGMNTEAFF.

The CDR3 here is CASSQVYSNYEQYF. Written as DNA, the CDR3 is TGCGCCAGCAGCCAAGTTTACAGCAACTACGAGCAGTACTTC. The rearrangement links TRBV4-3 to TRBJ2-7; the D is unclear. V lost 1 base, J lost 3 bases, and 10 bases lay in between. CDR1 is LGHNA and CDR2 is YSLEER in the germline V gene. The CDR3 length is 14 residues.

This clone was seen ten or more times. DNA of the CDR3: TGTGCCAGCAGTCCCGGGACGGTCGCTAACTATGGCTACACCTTC. Translated: CASSPGTVANYGYTF. The chain carries TRBV6-5 and TRBJ1-2; D might be TRBD1 (5 bases). CDR1 is MNHEY, CDR2 SVGAGI, per germline. This CDR3 contains 15 residues. V lost 5 bases, J lost 0 bases, and 13 bases lay in between.

This chain links TRBV6-6 with TRBJ1-4; 7 nucleotides align to TRBD1. The CDR3 is 13 residues long. V was clipped by 10 bases and J by 7 bases; unmatched bases: 9. Germline V CDR1 and CDR2: MNHNY, SVGAGI (reference sequence). CDR3: CATEGAEVEKLFF. Here the CDR3 DNA reads TGTGCCACCGAGGGGGCTGAGGTTGAAAAACTGTTTTTT.

J is TRBJ2-7 and V is TRBV18; D is undetermined. CDR1 is KGHSH, CDR2 LQKENI, per germline. V was trimmed by 0 bases and J by 3 bases, leaving 12 bases between them. This CDR3 is 15 amino acids long. The CDR3 nucleotides read TGTGCCAGCTCACCACCTGGCGAAGGGTTCTACGAGCAGTACTTC. This codes for CASSPPGEGFYEQYF.

V usage is TRBV15 and J usage is TRBJ2-1; no definite D call. Germline CDR1 is LNHNV and CDR2 is YYDKDF (reference sequence). The CDR3 loop spans 14 amino acids. Trimming shortened V by 1 base and J by 2 bases, and 6 bases separated the two germline ends. The CDR3 DNA follows: TGTGCCACCAGCAGAGTTAACCCCTACAATGAGCAGTTCTTC. It is translated as CATSRVNPYNEQFF. Together with reference TRBV15 and TRBJ2-1, the CDR3 gives the full variable domain: DAMVIQNPRYQVTQFGKPVTLSCSQTLNHNVMYWYQQKSSQAPKLLFHYYDKDFNNEADTPDNFQSRRPNTSFCFLDIRSPGLGDTAMYLCATSRVNPYNEQFFGPGTRLTVL.

This chain links TRBV5-1 with TRBJ2-3, with 7 bases identical to TRBD1. The CDR3 sequence is 15 residues long. The germline CDR1 and CDR2 sequences are SGHRS and YFSETQ. Trimming removed 3 bases from V and 2 bases from J; junction bases left unmatched: 6. CDR3 in DNA: TGCGCCAGCAGCTCGATGACAGGGTCCACAGATACGCAGTATTTT. It is translated as CASSSMTGSTDTQYF.

The chain couples TRBV19 to TRBJ1-4; 8 bases map to TRBD1. J was trimmed by 7 bases and V by 5 bases; bases with no gene match: 3. Per the germline V gene, CDR1 is LNHDA and CDR2 is SQIVND (reference sequence). This CDR3 has 13 amino acids. DNA for the CDR3: TGTGCCAGTAGTGGACAGGGAAGTGAAAAACTGTTTTTT. As protein: CASSGQGSEKLFF.

The chain recombines TRBV2 with TRBJ2-1; 8 bases line up with TRBD2. Looked up from germline, CDR1 is SNHLY and CDR2 is FYNNEI. The length of the CDR3 is 14 residues. J was trimmed by 14 bases and V by 7 bases; bases with no gene match: 16. The CDR3, as DNA: TGTGCCAGCACGATACCGGGACTAGGGTATGGAAAGTTCTTC. Translated, it gives CASTIPGLGYGKFF.

The chain recombines TRBV9 with TRBJ2-7; 9 nucleotides line up with TRBD2. Per the germline V gene, CDR1 is SGDLS and CDR2 is YYNGEE. This CDR3 is built from 16 residues. V gave up 0 bases and J gave up 2 bases; unmatched junction bases: 6. The CDR3 DNA reads as TGTGCCAGCAGCGTAGCTGCGACTAGCGGCACCTACGAGCAGTACTTC. It specifies CASSVAATSGTYEQYF.

The V call is TRBV5-1, the J call TRBJ2-7; 10 nucleotides line up with TRBD2. This CDR3 region has 14 residues. Losses at the gene ends were 4 bases for V and 4 bases for J; bases not matched to a gene: 5. The germline V gene has CDR1 SGHRS and CDR2 YFSETQ. The DNA for the CDR3 is TGCGCCAGCAGCCCCGGGACTAGCGAGTACGAGCAGTACTTC. Protein: CASSPGTSEYEQYF.

The chain has TRBV30 and TRBJ1-5, with D possibly matching TRBD1 (5 bases). Deletions cut 1 base from V and 6 bases from J, with 10 bases between. The CDR3 covers 13 residues. In germline, CDR1 is GTSNPN, CDR2 SVGIG (reference sequence). CDR3 sequence reads: CAWSDGGGQPQHF. Here the CDR3 DNA reads TGTGCCTGGAGTGACGGGGGAGGTCAGCCCCAGCATTTT.

For the CDR3, the DNA is TGCGCCAGCAGCCGCCTACAGGGGAATCGAAACACCATATATTTT. Translating gives CASSRLQGNRNTIYF. The chain uses TRBV4-1 and TRBJ1-3, with 7 nucleotides matching TRBD1. Germline-derived CDR1 and CDR2 are MGHRA and YSYEKL. The CDR3 extends over 15 amino acids. Trimming at V came to 4 bases and at J to 5 bases, leaving 8 bases not matched to a gene.

The chain joins TRBV5-1 to TRBJ2-1; D not resolved. CDR3 size: 14 residues. The germline V gene has CDR1 SGHRS and CDR2 YFSETQ. Trimming removed 0 bases at V and 9 bases at J, with 13 bases between. CDR3 protein: CASSLEAPKGEQFF. The CDR3 DNA sequence: TGCGCCAGCAGCTTGGAAGCGCCAAAGGGTGAGCAGTTCTTC. Supplemented by reference TRBV5-1 and TRBJ2-1, the full variable domain reads KAGVTQTPRYLIKTRGQQVTLSCSPISGHRSVSWYQQTPGQGLQFLFEYFSETQRNKGNFPGRFSGRQFSNSRSEMNVSTLELGDSALYLCASSLEAPKGEQFFGPGTRLTVL.

Written as DNA, the CDR3 is TGTGCCAGCAGCGGACTGATTGGGGGCGCGTACGAGCAGTACTTC. Translation: CASSGLIGGAYEQYF. The rearrangement links TRBV5-5 to TRBJ2-7; D perhaps matches TRBD1 (6 bases). From germline, CDR1 is SGHKS and CDR2 YYEKEE (reference sequence). Trimming stripped 4 bases from V and 4 bases from J, with 18 bases between. The length of the CDR3 is 15 residues.

The chain recombines TRBV29-1 with TRBJ1-1, with no clear D. CDR3 length: 14 residues. Germline CDR1 SQVTM, CDR2 ANQGSEA. Trimming shortened V by 7 bases and J by 5 bases, and 20 bases separated the two germline ends. CDR3 DNA sequence: TGCAGCGGCGTGGTGGGTAGTGTAGTGACTGAAGCTTTCTTT. Translating it yields CSGVVGSVVTEAFF.

V gene TRBV7-6 combines with J gene TRBJ2-5; TRBD1 might be the D (5 bases). V dropped 5 bases and J dropped 4 bases, with 11 bases sitting between them. The CDR3 totals 13 residues. Germline values: CDR1 SGHVS, CDR2 FNYEAQ. CDR3: CASSPGIGETQYF. Written as DNA, the CDR3 is TGTGCCAGCAGCCCAGGGATCGGAGAGACCCAGTACTTC.

This chain connects TRBV11-2 to TRBJ2-5; D may be TRBD1 (6 bases). The CDR3 is 16 residues long. The germline V and J ends were trimmed by 5 bases and 5 bases, with 21 bases remaining between them. The germline CDR1 and CDR2 sequences are SGHAT and FQNNGV. The CDR3 bases are TGTGCCAGCAGCGTCGGACGGACGGCAGGGGCCGAGACCCAGTACTTC. Protein product: CASSVGRTAGAETQYF.

Here the CDR3 DNA reads TGCGCCAGCAGCCAAGCGTCTAGCGGGTTCTACGAGCAGTACTTC. This encodes CASSQASSGFYEQYF. The gene calls are TRBV4-3 and TRBJ2-7, with 8 bases fitting TRBD2. Per germline, CDR1 LGHNA and CDR2 YSLEER. The length of the CDR3 is 15 residues. V dropped 1 base and J dropped 3; count of bases not matched to a gene: 5.